The sequence of this TCR beta chain was determined in a study of tumor and adjacent non-tumor tissue in lung cancer. Study-level findings and limits: Patients with more diverse tumor TCRs had worse survival.

The template was RNA from unsorted bulk tissue. Chemotherapy-naive patients with new lung cancer underwent thoracic surgery in China, August–November 2014. Comments on this clonotype: Its matching antigen is unknown.

TCRbeta libraries were built with three rounds of nested PCR, modified from ARM-PCR. TCRdb reanalysed the multiplex PCR reads using MiXCR and keeps one entry per CDR3 protein. The table records 70,000 to 90,000 distinct CDR3 sequences, more than 60% of them present only once. The length of the CDR3 is 16 residues. Germline V gene lookup returns CDR1 MNHEY and CDR2 SVGAGI. Sequenced sample: lung tumor tissue. The chain combines TRBV6-5 with TRBJ2-3; TRBD2 agrees at 13 bases. The clonotype comes from a woman between 45 and 65 years old with non-small cell lung cancer. The CDR3 spells CTNSYRTSGSSKTQYF. The CDR3 bases are TGTACCAACAGTTATCGGACTAGCGGGAGTAGTAAAACGCAGTATTTT.